This TCR beta chain was recovered during a study of cytomegalovirus exposure and HLA in healthy donors. Study-level points and caveats: Later analysis revealed greater clonal expansion in HLA-associated TCR beta chains than in equally common others.

60 Vbeta and 13 Jbeta primers were used in PCR. This table comes from immunoSEQ multiplex PCR, and its TCRdb copy is limited to in-frame clones, with some not included. The sample lists fewer than 80,000 clones, 67% occurring once. To note about this clone: Its specificity is not known.

This TCR was recovered from a woman between 50 and 59 years old in good health and CMV-seropositive. The sequenced material came from PBMCs.

CDR3 protein: CASSESIAGGTQYF. As DNA, the CDR3 is TGCGCCAGCAGTGAGTCGATAGCGGGGGGGACGCAGTATTTT. This chain links TRBV10-1 with TRBJ2-3; 11 nucleotides agree with TRBD2. The germline V gene has CDR1 WNHNN and CDR2 SYGVQD (reference sequence). The CDR3 extends over 14 amino acids. The trim removed 0 bases at V and 9 bases at J, leaving 2 bases unmatched.